The entry that follows covers one T cell receptor beta chain sequence. As handled by the study authors: From reference gene primer amplification, estimates of nucleated cell counts were derived. This table comes from immunoSEQ multiplex PCR, and its TCRdb copy is limited to in-frame clones, with some not included. That table gives V, J and clone size, and the DNA gave D and trimming. The repertoire consists of approximately 220,000 clones, with about 80% occurring once and the leading ten covering 1.3%. This entry belongs to a study of blood T cell repertoires in COVID-19. This CDR3 is built from 14 residues. Germline V gene sequence: CDR1 MNHEY, CDR2 SVGAGI. The ends were cut back, 2 bases at V and 2 bases at J, with 7 bases in the middle.

Sequencing used PBMCs or T cells enriched from blood (not recorded which). The TCR was taken from a woman between 40 and 55 years old with acute COVID-19. This chain joins TRBV6-5 and TRBJ1-5, with D unresolved. CDR3 region: CASSYAAGNQPQHF. CDR3 DNA: TGTGCCAGCAGTTACGCGGCAGGCAATCAGCCCCAGCATTTT.